Listed here are 32 T cell receptor beta chains from one sample, sequenced in a study of human T cells and chemical hapten exposure. Sample time point: pre-sensitization, week 0. Treatment in this sample: therapeutic diphenylcyclopropenone sensitization with weekly scalp DPC. Using its own MiXCR run on the RACE reads, TCRdb lists one record per CDR3 protein. The sample lists roughly 100,000 distinct CDR3 sequences, 10% to 11% seen once, with approximately 3.1% in the top ten. Source: whole blood, taken in connection with sensitization to the hapten diphenylcyclopropenone (DPC). The receptors derive from a woman aged 55-75 years with alopecia areata. Some clones in this sample may be carry-over from other donors' samples.

This clonotype has only one observation. CDR3 residues: CASIRSRYQETQYF. The CDR3 DNA is TGTGCCAGCATTAGGAGCCGGTACCAAGAGACCCAGTACTTC. This chain uses TRBV6-1 with TRBJ2-5; no definite D call. The CDR3 runs to 14 residues. The V gene's germline CDR1 is MNHNS and CDR2 SASEGT. Trimming took 7 bases from V and 0 from J, leaving 12 bases between them.

This clonotype has at least ten counts. The chain uses TRBV6-5 and TRBJ2-5; tentatively, D is TRBD2 (5 bases). The ends were cut back, 7 bases at V and 4 bases at J, with 19 bases in the middle. This CDR3 comprises 15 residues. Looked up from germline, CDR1 is MNHEY and CDR2 is SVGAGI. The CDR3 sequence is CASTTKDLRRETQYF. In DNA, the CDR3 is TGTGCCAGCACCACCAAGGACTTACGGAGAGAGACCCAGTACTTC.

The sample holds many counts of this clonotype. The chain employs TRBV20-1 and TRBJ1-1; maybe TRBD1 (5 bases). The ends were cut back, 5 bases at V and 1 base at J, with 17 bases in the middle. CDR1 is DFQATT and CDR2 is SNEGSKA in the germline V gene (reference sequence). This CDR3 has 15 amino acids. CDR3 nucleotides: TGCAGTGCTGGGGGGGGAGAGGTCAGGAACACTGAAGCTTTCTTT. Translated: CSAGGGEVRNTEAFF.

This clonotype showed up just a few times. This chain joins TRBV3-1 and TRBJ1-1; TRBD1 is a possible D gene (6 bases). This CDR3 is 14 amino acids long. V lost 4 bases to trimming and J lost 2 bases, with 11 bases between them. CDR1 is LGHDT, CDR2 YNNKEL, per germline (reference sequence). In nucleotides, the CDR3 is TGTGCCAGCAGCCGCAGGGACATCAACACTGAAGCTTTCTTT. This translates into CASSRRDINTEAFF.

This chain uses TRBV7-3 with TRBJ2-7; D gene unclear. CDR1 is SGHTA, CDR2 FQGTGA, per germline. The V and J ends lost 1 base and 5 bases respectively, with 9 bases between them. This CDR3 has 13 residues. CDR3 sequence (DNA): TGTGCCAGCAGCTTAATGGTGGACCACGAGCAGTACTTC. It codes for CASSLMVDHEQYF.

This clonotype was observed at least ten times. The CDR3 here is CAMGPLYEQYF. DNA for the CDR3: TGTGCCATGGGACCTCTCTACGAGCAGTACTTC. This sequence joins TRBV10-3 and TRBJ2-7; D assignment may be TRBD1 or TRBD2 (5 bases each). Germline V lookup: CDR1 ENHRY, CDR2 SYGVKD. The length of the CDR3 is 11 residues. Deletions cut 9 bases from V and 3 bases from J, with 9 bases between.

The chain recombines TRBV7-3 with TRBJ2-1, with 10 bases lining up with TRBD2. Germline V gene sequence: CDR1 SGHTA, CDR2 FQGTGA. V lost 5 bases and J lost 12; bases outside the gene matches: 10. The CDR3 totals 14 residues. The CDR3 DNA reads as TGTGCCAGCAGCCCAACAACAGCGGGGGGGCCGCAGTTCTTC. It encodes CASSPTTAGGPQFF.

This chain joins TRBV7-9 and TRBJ2-3, with D unclear. CDR3 size: 13 residues. V lost 8 bases, J lost 6 bases, and 15 bases lay in between. From germline, CDR1 is SEHNR and CDR2 FQNEAQ (reference sequence). In DNA, the CDR3 is TGTGCCAGCGCTTCGACGGCAGGCGATACGCAGTATTTT. Protein product: CASASTAGDTQYF.

This clonotype was observed a few times. The chain recombines TRBV5-1 with TRBJ1-1, with 9 bases fitting TRBD1. Trimming took 4 bases from V and 1 from J; bases not matched to a gene: 8. The CDR3 has 16 residues. The V gene's germline CDR1 is SGHRS and CDR2 YFSETQ. This chain's CDR3 is CASSTGTGYWNTEAFF. The CDR3, as DNA: TGCGCCAGCAGCACAGGGACAGGGTATTGGAACACTGAAGCTTTCTTT.

On this clonotype: The junction shows a germline mismatch at one end, possibly a read error. This chain joins TRBV20-1 and TRBJ2-5; no clear D gene. Per germline, CDR1 DFQATT and CDR2 SNEGSKA (reference sequence). There are 13 residues in the CDR3. The CDR3, as DNA: TGCAGTGTTCCGGCCCCAGTCTACGAGATCCAGTACTTC. Its protein product is CSVPAPVYEIQYF.

The chain has TRBV5-1 and TRBJ1-1; no definite D call. Germline V gene data show CDR1 as SGHRS and CDR2 as YFSETQ. The V end lost 4 bases, the J end lost 2 bases, and 9 bases lay between the germline ends. CDR3 length: 13 amino acids. The CDR3 DNA reads as TGCGCCAGCAGCATTCAGGTTAACACTGAAGCTTTCTTT. It specifies CASSIQVNTEAFF.

This clonotype has only a few counts. The chain joins TRBV15 to TRBJ2-1, with 12 nucleotides matching TRBD2. J lost 7 bases, V lost 1 base, and 2 bases had no gene match. The CDR3 contains 15 residues. From germline, CDR1 is LNHNV and CDR2 YYDKDF (reference sequence). The CDR3 nucleotides are TGTGCCACCAGCAGAGTTCTAGCGGGGGGGAATGAGCAGTTCTTC. This translates into CATSRVLAGGNEQFF.

In this sample, this clonotype turned up a few times. J is TRBJ2-7 and V is TRBV7-9, with TRBD1 as a possible D gene (6 bases). CDR1 and CDR2 (germline): SEHNR, FQNEAQ (reference sequence). CDR3 length: 14 residues. The ends were cut back, 3 bases at V and 0 bases at J, with 9 bases in the middle. The CDR3 DNA sequence: TGTGCCAGCAGCTTGGGGACACGCTCCTACGAGCAGTACTTC. This encodes CASSLGTRSYEQYF.

CDR3: CASSLDLRSGTDTQYF. As DNA, the CDR3 is TGTGCCAGCAGCTTAGATCTGAGATCCGGCACAGATACGCAGTATTTT. This rearrangement joins TRBV7-9 to TRBJ2-3; D is ambiguous. Germline V gives CDR1 SEHNR, CDR2 FQNEAQ (reference sequence). The CDR3 covers 16 residues. V dropped 1 base and J dropped 1 base, with 12 bases sitting between them.

The chain carries TRBV20-1 and TRBJ2-7; 11 bases match TRBD1. Germline lookup yields CDR1 DFQATT and CDR2 SNEGSKA (reference sequence). With 4 bases clipped from V and 3 bases from J, the junction kept 5 bases outside the gene matches. The CDR3 has 14 amino acids. The CDR3 sequence is CSAKPGQGVYEQYF. For the CDR3, the DNA is TGCAGTGCTAAGCCGGGACAGGGGGTCTACGAGCAGTACTTC.

This clonotype was seen many times. The chain couples TRBV10-3 to TRBJ2-5, with 12 bases aligning to TRBD2. The CDR3 is 17 residues long. Germline V gene lookup returns CDR1 ENHRY and CDR2 SYGVKD. Germline trimming cut 2 bases from V and 0 bases from J; bases unmatched to any gene: 4. CDR3: CAISETSGGPNQETQYF. The CDR3 region has the DNA TGTGCCATCAGTGAGACTAGCGGGGGGCCAAACCAAGAGACCCAGTACTTC.

This clonotype occurred many times. The V call is TRBV3-1, the J call TRBJ2-7; 10 nucleotides align to TRBD1. J gave up 4 bases and V 5 bases, and 8 bases lay outside the gene matches. The CDR3 extends over 15 amino acids. Germline loops: CDR1 LGHDT, CDR2 YNNKEL (reference sequence). The CDR3 reads CASSSPGTGVYEQYF. CDR3 in DNA: TGTGCCAGCAGCTCCCCCGGGACAGGGGTATACGAGCAGTACTTC.

This clonotype has at least ten counts. The gene calls are TRBV7-3 and TRBJ1-1; TRBD1 matches at 7 bases. The germline V gene has CDR1 SGHTA and CDR2 FQGTGA. V was pared by 5 bases and J by 0 bases, with 6 bases of the junction left unmatched. This CDR3 has 15 amino acids. The CDR3 loop is CASSAHRGVNTEAFF. As DNA, the CDR3 is TGTGCCAGCAGCGCACACAGGGGAGTGAACACTGAAGCTTTCTTT.

This clonotype occurred a few times. The genes are TRBV5-5 and TRBJ2-5; unclear D gene. V was pared by 0 bases and J by 2 bases, with 14 bases between. The CDR3 has 16 amino acids. The V gene's germline CDR1 is SGHKS and CDR2 YYEKEE (reference sequence). The CDR3 reads CASSLEPASRQETQYF. In DNA, the CDR3 is TGTGCCAGCAGCTTGGAGCCCGCATCGCGACAAGAGACCCAGTACTTC.

This clonotype was detected many times. The genes are TRBV14 and TRBJ2-7, with 7 bases identical to TRBD1. The CDR3 is made up of 14 amino acids. Germline CDR1 SGHDN, CDR2 FVKESK. V trimming: 2 bases; J trimming: 6 bases; junction bases outside the gene matches: 7. This chain's CDR3 is CASSQSTGRSEQYF. CDR3 coding DNA: TGTGCCAGCAGCCAATCGACAGGGCGGTCCGAGCAGTACTTC.

This clonotype has ten or more counts. The chain employs TRBV29-1 and TRBJ2-3; 9 bases map to TRBD1. Losses at the gene ends were 6 bases for V and 6 bases for J; bases not matched to a gene: 13. CDR3 length equals 15 residues. Germline assignment: CDR1 SQVTM and CDR2 ANQGSEA. The CDR3 DNA reads TGCAGCGTCCTACATCGGACAGGGGTTTTGGATACGCAGTATTTT. Translated: CSVLHRTGVLDTQYF.

This clonotype was seen many times. V and J are TRBV28 and TRBJ2-3, with 7 nucleotides matching TRBD2. Germline V lookup: CDR1 MDHEN, CDR2 SYDVKM. Losses at the gene ends were 6 bases for V and 2 bases for J; bases not matched to a gene: 2. This CDR3 is built from 13 residues. CDR3 bases: TGTGCCAGCAGGGGGGGGACCACAGATACGCAGTATTTT. Translation: CASRGGTTDTQYF. Variable domain in full (rest from reference TRBV28 and TRBJ2-3): DVKVTQSSRYLVKRTGEKVFLECVQDMDHENMFWYRQDPGLGLRLIYFSYDVKMKEKGDIPEGYSVSREKKERFSLILESASTNQTSMYLCASRGGTTDTQYFGPGTRLTVL.

This clonotype showed up many times. The chain has TRBV7-2 and TRBJ2-3, with 9 bases fitting TRBD1. The CDR3 spans 15 residues. Germline V gene lookup returns CDR1 SGHTA and CDR2 FQGNSA. Trimming took 1 base from V and 6 from J; bases not matched to a gene: 5. The CDR3 sequence: CASSLGDRVFDTQYF. The CDR3 nucleotides read TGTGCCAGCAGCTTAGGGGACAGGGTATTCGATACGCAGTATTTT.

This clonotype was observed at least ten times. V and J are TRBV18 and TRBJ2-5; 7 bases map to TRBD2. From germline, CDR1 is KGHSH and CDR2 LQKENI. Germline trimming cut 2 bases from V and 2 bases from J; bases unmatched to any gene: 5. The CDR3 is made up of 15 amino acids. In DNA, the CDR3 is TGTGCCAGCTCACCATCACTAGCGCTGCAAGAGACCCAGTACTTC. Encoded protein: CASSPSLALQETQYF.

This clonotype was observed at least ten times. The gene calls are TRBV4-1 and TRBJ1-1; TRBD1 agrees at 7 bases. CDR3 size: 15 residues. CDR1 is MGHRA, CDR2 YSYEKL, per germline. Trimming at V came to 2 bases and at J to 0 bases, leaving 3 bases not matched to a gene. The CDR3 nucleotides read TGCGCCAGCAGCCAACACGGGACAGTGAACACTGAAGCTTTCTTT. Its translation: CASSQHGTVNTEAFF.

The chain carries TRBV20-1 and TRBJ2-7, with D hard to call. Trimming cost V 3 bases and J 4 bases, with 10 bases left between them. The CDR3 sequence is 12 residues long. Germline CDR1 reads DFQATT; CDR2 reads SNEGSKA (reference sequence). The CDR3 DNA follows: TGCAGTGCTAGTAAGGGCGGTTACGAGCAGTACTTC. Translated, it gives CSASKGGYEQYF.

Ten or more counts support this clonotype. This chain connects TRBV5-6 to TRBJ2-7, with TRBD2 identical over 7 bases. Trimming took 3 bases from V and 4 from J; bases not matched to a gene: 4. Germline V gene data show CDR1 as SGHDT and CDR2 as YYEEEE. This CDR3 region has 13 residues. CDR3 sequence: CASSSVGGYEQYF. CDR3 in DNA: TGTGCCAGCAGCTCGGTCGGGGGGTACGAGCAGTACTTC.

This clonotype was seen ten or more times. This chain joins TRBV7-9 and TRBJ2-5; 8 positions agree with TRBD1. The CDR3 has 18 residues. V shed 0 bases and J 0 bases; nucleotides not matched to a gene: 9. Germline V lookup: CDR1 SEHNR, CDR2 FQNEAQ (reference sequence). The CDR3 is CASSLAVRTGINQETQYF. The CDR3, as DNA: TGTGCCAGCAGCTTAGCGGTGAGGACAGGGATTAACCAAGAGACCCAGTACTTC. The full variable domain, in which reference TRBV7-9 and TRBJ2-5 provide the parts outside the CDR3, is DTGVSQNPRHKITKRGQNVTFRCDPISEHNRLYWYRQTLGQGPEFLTYFQNEAQLEKSRLLSDRFSAERPKGSFSTLEIQRTEQGDSAMYLCASSLAVRTGINQETQYFGPGTRLLVL.

This clonotype came up many times. This sequence joins TRBV5-1 and TRBJ1-5; D unclear. Trimming cost V 0 bases and J 1 base, with 5 bases left between them. The germline V gene encodes CDR1 SGHRS and CDR2 YFSETQ. This CDR3 is 14 amino acids long. The CDR3 here is CASSLGASNQPQHF. The CDR3 DNA is TGCGCCAGCAGCTTGGGGGCCAGCAATCAGCCCCAGCATTTT.

This clonotype was seen many times. The chain links TRBV20-1 to TRBJ2-3, with 12 bases that match TRBD2. The germline V gene has CDR1 DFQATT and CDR2 SNEGSKA (reference sequence). V lost 6 bases to trimming and J lost 1 base; unmatched junction nucleotides: 2. This CDR3 region has 14 residues. The CDR3 DNA is TGCAGTGCGAGGACTAGCGGGGGCACAGATACGCAGTATTTT. Encoded protein: CSARTSGGTDTQYF.

This clonotype has a count of ten or more. The chain is built from TRBV10-2 and TRBJ1-1; D possibly corresponds to TRBD1 (5 bases). V dropped 4 bases and J dropped 6 bases, with 9 bases sitting between them. Germline-derived CDR1 and CDR2 are WSHSY and SAAADI. The CDR3 has 12 residues. The CDR3 DNA reads as TGCGCCAGCAGTGTAGAGGGACCTGAAGCTTTCTTT. Translating gives CASSVEGPEAFF.

This clonotype has at least ten counts. The CDR3 coding sequence is TGCAGTGCTCCGCCACTTGACGGAAACACCATATATTTT. Residues: CSAPPLDGNTIYF. The chain uses TRBV20-1 and TRBJ1-3, with D uncertain. The CDR3 has 13 amino acids. Germline V lookup: CDR1 DFQATT, CDR2 SNEGSKA (reference sequence). V lost 5 bases and J 4 bases, leaving 12 bases between the germline ends.